This T cell receptor (beta chain) comes out of a study of blood T cell repertoires in COVID-19. As for the study in general: Acute and convalescent COVID-19 specimens originated in the United States, Italy and Spain. T cells, B-cell-depleted T cells, or PBMCs provided the cDNA or gDNA that served as material.

Original processing notes: By means of reference gene primer amplification, nucleated cell counts were estimated. TCRdb keeps only in-frame clones here, not all; method: immunoSEQ multiplex PCR. V, J and clone size were drawn from that table, and D and trimming were deduced from the DNA. The sample consists of under 150,000 clones, 70% to 90% of them appearing once. This TCR derives from a woman aged 70-85 years who had recovered from COVID-19. The sample was peripheral blood.

Here the CDR3 DNA reads TGTGCCAGCAGTTTCCCCTTCGGTAGTCAGCCCCAGCATTTT. Protein sequence: CASSFPFGSQPQHF. The rearrangement uses TRBV28 and TRBJ1-5; D is ambiguous. CDR1 is MDHEN, CDR2 SYDVKM, per germline. V lost 3 bases and J 6 bases, leaving 12 bases between the germline ends. The CDR3 length is 14 residues.